This T cell receptor (beta chain) was sequenced in a study of blood T cells in healthy people across ages. This clonotype was detected only a few times. A second PCR of 7 to 11 cycles used a sample-barcoded 5' primer and a J-beta primer mix. MiXCR, run by TCRdb on the 5' RACE reads, gives a single entry per CDR3 protein. Of roughly 1,300,000 distinct CDR3 sequences listed, around 55% are singletons. The CDR3 covers 15 residues. Trimming removed 5 bases at V and 4 bases at J, with 17 bases between. The germline CDR1 and CDR2 sequences are MNHEY and SMNVEV (reference sequence). Input material: blood. The receptor comes from a young man in good health. J is TRBJ1-2 and V is TRBV27; weak D call: TRBD1 (5 bases). CDR3: CASSPHAGKGYGYTF. The CDR3 DNA reads as TGTGCCAGCAGTCCCCACGCAGGGAAGGGCTATGGCTACACCTTC.